This T cell receptor (beta chain) was identified in a study of vaccination and CD4 T cells after COVID-19. About the study: Six men and four women formed the convalescents, two being Hispanic. Some control cultures received a CEFX pool, which served as the positive control. Others received an HIV-1 Nef pool or no peptide.

Sequencing of cultured CD4+ T cell DNA used the Oncomine TCR Beta short-read assay. TCRdb ran MiXCR on the PCR reads and lists one entry per CDR3 protein. The sample yields approximately 12,000 distinct CDR3 sequences, 55% to 65% seen once. This CDR3 is built from 16 residues. V dropped 7 bases and J dropped 4 bases, with 22 bases sitting between them. Germline assignment: CDR1 SGHTA and CDR2 FQGNSA. This sample's treatment: roughly 11-day PBMC culture with coronavirus spike peptide pools or control peptides (ViraFEST assay). ViraFEST grew antigen-specific T cells using peptide pools, then sequenced TCRs. Concerning this clonotype itself: No antigen is known for it.

The sequence came from a human donor who had recovered from COVID-19. Sequences were obtained from CD4+ T cells from blood, cultured in vitro. The chain joins TRBV7-2 to TRBJ1-2; D possibly corresponds to TRBD1 (6 bases). The CDR3 sequence: CASTSEQQGRAYGYTF. DNA of the CDR3: TGTGCCAGCACCTCCGAACAACAGGGACGAGCCTATGGCTACACCTTC.